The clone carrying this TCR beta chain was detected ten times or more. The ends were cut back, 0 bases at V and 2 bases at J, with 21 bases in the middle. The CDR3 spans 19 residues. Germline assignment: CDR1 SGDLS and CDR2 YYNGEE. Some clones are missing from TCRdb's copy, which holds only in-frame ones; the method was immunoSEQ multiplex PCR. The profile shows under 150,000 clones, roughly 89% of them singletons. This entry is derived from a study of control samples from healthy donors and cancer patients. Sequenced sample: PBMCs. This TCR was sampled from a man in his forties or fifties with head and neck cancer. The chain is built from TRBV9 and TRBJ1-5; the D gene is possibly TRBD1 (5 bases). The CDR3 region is CASSVEETVEGYGNQPQHF. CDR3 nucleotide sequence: TGTGCCAGCAGCGTAGAGGAGACAGTCGAGGGTTATGGCAATCAGCCCCAGCATTTT.